A single sample is the source of the 29 T cell receptor beta chains below, sequenced in a study of post-analysis software for immune sequencing data. TCR beta cDNA libraries had unique molecular identifiers. Using its own MiXCR run on the PCR reads, TCRdb lists one record per CDR3 protein. Among roughly 160,000 distinct CDR3 sequences listed, 36% were seen once. This material consisted of blood, taken after autologous hematopoietic stem cell transplantation. These receptors all stem from a girl aged 5 to 17 with multiple sclerosis.

The chain is built from TRBV18 and TRBJ2-2; 7 bases map to TRBD1. Looked up from germline, CDR1 is KGHSH and CDR2 is LQKENI. V lost 0 bases to trimming and J lost 0 bases; unmatched junction nucleotides: 1. The CDR3 length is 16 residues. The CDR3 DNA sequence: TGTGCCAGCTCACCACCAGGGACAGCGAACACCGGGGAGCTGTTTTTT. This encodes CASSPPGTANTGELFF.

This clonotype is a singleton in its sample. The genes are TRBV7-2 and TRBJ2-3; 9 nucleotides agree with TRBD2. Germline V lookup: CDR1 SGHTA, CDR2 FQGNSA. There are 15 residues in the CDR3. Trimming removed 3 bases from V and 6 bases from J; junction bases left unmatched: 7. This CDR3 is CASSFLAGTSDTQYF. The CDR3 nucleotides read TGTGCCAGCAGCTTCCTAGCGGGGACCAGCGATACGCAGTATTTT.

The CDR3 nucleotides are TGTGCCAGCAGTTACTGGGAGTCTTCTGGCTACACCTTC. It encodes CASSYWESSGYTF. This sequence joins TRBV12-3 or TRBV12-4 and TRBJ1-2; no clear D gene. This CDR3 comprises 13 residues. The V end lost 4 bases, the J end lost 7 bases, and 13 bases lay between the germline ends.

This clonotype has more than one count but fewer than ten. J is TRBJ2-7 and V is TRBV7-6; 8 bases line up with TRBD1. This CDR3 comprises 13 residues. Trimming cost V 5 bases and J 3 bases; bases outside gene matches: 3. CDR1 and CDR2 from the germline V gene are SGHVS and FNYEAQ. CDR3 in amino acids: CASSRGTGYEQYF. The CDR3 coding sequence is TGTGCCAGCAGCCGCGGGACAGGCTACGAGCAGTACTTC.

This clonotype was seen more than once but under ten times. The chain uses TRBV4-3 and TRBJ2-1; D is possibly TRBD2 (5 bases). CDR3 length equals 17 residues. V shed 0 bases and J shed 4 bases, with 16 bases lying between them. CDR1 is LGHNA and CDR2 is YSLEER in the germline V gene. The CDR3 nucleotides are TGCGCCAGCAGCCAAGATGGAGAGGGAGTGGGTTACAATGAGCAGTTCTTC. This translates into CASSQDGEGVGYNEQFF.

The chain links TRBV12-3 or TRBV12-4 to TRBJ2-1, with 7 positions matching TRBD1. The J call may not be correct, given that the DNA end is closer to TRBJ2-7. The length of the CDR3 is 14 residues. The CDR3 coding sequence is TGTGCCAGCAGACCCGGGACAGCGTTGAATGAGCAGTACTTC. Encoded protein: CASRPGTALNEQYF.

CDR3 in DNA: TGCAGTGCTAGAGATCTGAAACTAGCGGGAGGTAATGAGCAGTTCTTC. This encodes CSARDLKLAGGNEQFF. This chain joins TRBV20-1 and TRBJ2-1; 12 positions match TRBD2. With 0 bases clipped from V and 7 bases from J, the junction kept 7 bases outside the gene matches. The CDR3 is made up of 16 amino acids. Germline CDR1 and CDR2: DFQATT and SNEGSKA (reference sequence).

Only a few counts were recorded for this clonotype. This rearrangement joins TRBV20-1 to TRBJ2-2; D unresolved. The CDR3 sequence is 10 residues long. Germline V lookup: CDR1 DFQATT, CDR2 SNEGSKA (reference sequence). The CDR3 DNA is TGCAGCGCCCTAGGCGGGGAGCTGTTTTTT. It is translated as CSALGGELFF.

The chain joins TRBV7-9 to TRBJ2-1; D is unresolved. Per the germline V gene, CDR1 is SEHNR and CDR2 is FQNEAQ (reference sequence). V lost 0 bases, J lost 8 bases, and 11 bases lay in between. The CDR3 has 14 residues. CDR3 nucleotides: TGTGCCAGCAGCTTAGCTCCCTGGGGTTATGAGCAGTTCTTC. Translating gives CASSLAPWGYEQFF.

The chain recombines TRBV19 with TRBJ2-7; D is undetermined. Germline loops: CDR1 LNHDA, CDR2 SQIVND (reference sequence). The length of the CDR3 is 14 residues. The V end was cut by 1 base, the J end by 2 bases, with 9 bases between. CDR3 region: CASSIVPGPYEQYF. CDR3 nucleotide sequence: TGTGCCAGTAGTATAGTACCGGGTCCCTACGAGCAGTACTTC.

The rearrangement uses TRBV6-6 and TRBJ2-1; 7 bases fit TRBD2. The CDR3 consists of 14 residues. V was pared by 3 bases and J by 7 bases, with 6 bases of the junction left unmatched. CDR1 and CDR2 (germline): MNHNY, SVGAGI (reference sequence). The DNA of the CDR3 is TGTGCCAGCAGTTATCCGGGGGGTGGAAATGAGCAGTTCTTC. It is translated as CASSYPGGGNEQFF.

The chain is built from TRBV6-5 and TRBJ2-1, with a weak D call TRBD2 (6 bases). Germline CDR1 reads MNHEY; CDR2 reads SVGAGI. This CDR3 is built from 14 residues. Trimming took off 6 bases at V and 6 bases at J, with 15 bases between the two ends. The CDR3 nucleotides are TGTGCCAGCAGCCAGACTAGTTTTGGCAATGAGCAGTTCTTC. Its translation is CASSQTSFGNEQFF.

This clonotype was counted only a few times. This chain links TRBV7-3 with TRBJ2-1, with 8 bases fitting TRBD2. J was trimmed by 4 bases and V by 1 base; bases with no gene match: 12. CDR1 and CDR2 from the germline V gene are SGHTA and FQGTGA. CDR3 length: 18 residues. The DNA for the CDR3 is TGTGCCAGCAGCTTAAAAGGGTTGGGACTAGTGGGGTACAATGAGCAGTTCTTC. This sequence encodes CASSLKGLGLVGYNEQFF.

This rearrangement joins TRBV6-1 to TRBJ2-7; weak D call: TRBD1 (6 bases). The CDR3 is made up of 13 amino acids. V was trimmed by 8 bases and J by 2 bases, leaving 13 bases between them. Per germline, CDR1 MNHNS and CDR2 SASEGT. The CDR3 is CASGGDWTYEQYF. The CDR3 bases are TGTGCCAGCGGGGGCGACTGGACCTACGAGCAGTACTTC.

The chain combines TRBV20-1 with TRBJ1-2; no clear D gene. The CDR3 is 13 amino acids. The germline CDR1 and CDR2 sequences are DFQATT and SNEGSKA (reference sequence). Trimming shortened V by 5 bases and J by 0 bases, and 10 bases separated the two germline ends. The CDR3 bases are TGCAGTGCTCGCGGGATGTCTAACTATGGCTACACCTTC. Protein: CSARGMSNYGYTF.

This clonotype was detected many times. Given a much more abundant clone one base away, this may be a read error. The J gene is TRBJ2-7, the V gene TRBV27, with TRBD2 identical over 8 bases. V gave up 7 bases and J gave up 0 bases; unmatched junction bases: 5. Germline V gene sequence: CDR1 MNHEY, CDR2 SMNVEV (reference sequence). This CDR3 spans 14 amino acids. This CDR3 is CASKWGTSSYEQYF. The CDR3 DNA sequence: TGTGCCAGCAAATGGGGGACTAGCTCCTACGAGCAGTACTTC.

There are many counts of this clonotype. The chain combines TRBV7-9 with TRBJ2-3, with a weak D call TRBD2 (6 bases). Looked up from germline, CDR1 is SEHNR and CDR2 is FQNEAQ (reference sequence). V lost 8 bases to trimming and J lost 8 bases, with 11 bases between them. This CDR3 contains 11 residues. CDR3 amino acids: CASLRDFTQYF. CDR3 in DNA: TGTGCCAGCCTCCGGGACTTTACGCAGTATTTT.

This clonotype was found once. The J gene is TRBJ2-5, the V gene TRBV28, with D maybe TRBD2 (7 bases). The J call may be in error: the DNA end matches TRBJ2-7 better. This CDR3 is 15 amino acids long. CDR1 MDHEN and CDR2 SYDVKM come from the germline V gene. In DNA, the CDR3 is TGTGCCAGCAGTCCCCAGGGGAGGGGGTTCCACGAGCAGTACTTC. Its translation is CASSPQGRGFHEQYF.

There are a few counts of this clonotype. This chain uses TRBV20-1 with TRBJ1-2; D might be TRBD1 (5 bases). Germline CDR1 reads DFQATT; CDR2 reads SNEGSKA (reference sequence). V lost 0 bases to trimming and J lost 2 bases, with 16 bases between them. The CDR3 has 16 residues. This CDR3 reads CSARDSGEGGNYGYTF. The CDR3 coding sequence is TGCAGTGCTAGAGATTCGGGGGAGGGAGGGAACTATGGCTACACCTTC.

This clonotype occurred a few times. The chain carries TRBV10-3 and TRBJ1-2, with TRBD1 matching 12 bases. Looked up from germline, CDR1 is ENHRY and CDR2 is SYGVKD. The CDR3 has 15 residues. The trim removed 6 bases at V and 4 bases at J, leaving 6 bases unmatched. The CDR3 sequence is CAISTGTGGLYGYTF. The CDR3 coding sequence is TGTGCCATCAGCACCGGGACAGGGGGCCTCTATGGCTACACCTTC.

V gene TRBV10-3 combines with J gene TRBJ2-1; 12 bases are shared with TRBD2. The V and J ends lost 6 bases and 8 bases, in that order; junction bases with no gene match: 8. Germline lookup yields CDR1 ENHRY and CDR2 SYGVKD. This CDR3 contains 15 residues. The CDR3 DNA reads TGTGCCATCAGAAGCTCTAGCGGGGGGGGCGATGAGCAGTTCTTC. This translates into CAIRSSSGGGDEQFF.

The V gene is TRBV18, the J gene TRBJ1-1, with 7 bases aligning to TRBD1. After removal of 6 bases from V and 5 bases from J, the junction contained 30 bases not matched to a gene. The germline V gene has CDR1 KGHSH and CDR2 LQKENI. The length of the CDR3 is 21 residues. The CDR3 nucleotides read TGTGCCAGCTCTGCGAGGGGGCGGGCGGACTTGGGCCCATATCCCATTACTGAAGCTTTCTTT. Its translation is CASSARGRADLGPYPITEAFF.

This sequence joins TRBV5-1 and TRBJ2-1; 11 bases agree with TRBD2. With 1 base clipped from V and 3 bases from J, the junction kept 3 bases outside the gene matches. The CDR3 is made up of 16 amino acids. Germline assignment: CDR1 SGHRS and CDR2 YFSETQ. The CDR3 loop reads CASSLFTSGSYNEQFF. The DNA of the CDR3 is TGCGCCAGCAGCTTGTTCACTAGCGGGAGCTACAATGAGCAGTTCTTC.

V is TRBV6-6 and J is TRBJ2-7, with D perhaps being TRBD1 or TRBD2 (5 bases each). V gave up 7 bases and J gave up 3 bases, with 10 bases separating them. This CDR3 contains 12 residues. The germline CDR1 and CDR2 sequences are MNHNY and SVGAGI (reference sequence). In nucleotides, the CDR3 is TGTGCCAGCACGAGGGACCTCTACGAGCAGTACTTC. Amino acid sequence: CASTRDLYEQYF.

Of note for this clonotype: A much larger clonotype is one base distant, so this may be a read error. The chain has TRBV27 and TRBJ2-1; perhaps TRBD2 as D (5 bases). This CDR3 contains 14 residues. The germline V gene encodes CDR1 MNHEY and CDR2 SMNVEV (reference sequence). The ends were cut back, 5 bases at V and 4 bases at J, with 12 bases in the middle. The CDR3 region has the DNA TGTGCCAGCAGTGCGGCTAGCAGTTACAATGAGCAGTTCTTC. This encodes CASSAASSYNEQFF.

The rearrangement uses TRBV5-6 and TRBJ2-1; D perhaps matches TRBD2 (6 bases). V lost 0 bases to trimming and J lost 6 bases, with 22 bases between them. Germline V gene lookup returns CDR1 SGHDT and CDR2 YYEEEE. The CDR3 totals 18 residues. The CDR3 protein is CASSLDPSEGGWGNEQFF. The CDR3 DNA reads as TGTGCCAGCAGCTTGGACCCCTCCGAGGGAGGCTGGGGCAATGAGCAGTTCTTC.

This clonotype was recorded a few times. The rearrangement links TRBV7-2 to TRBJ1-1; no clear D. Trimming stripped 3 bases from V and 5 bases from J, with 13 bases between. The V gene's germline CDR1 is SGHTA and CDR2 FQGNSA. This CDR3 is 14 amino acids long. This CDR3 is CASSLFGSGTEAFF. CDR3 sequence (DNA): TGTGCCAGCAGCTTGTTCGGAAGTGGGACTGAAGCTTTCTTT.

A few counts support this clonotype. The chain recombines TRBV20-1 with TRBJ2-7; D assignment may be TRBD1 or TRBD2 (7 bases each). Trimming took off 6 bases at V and 1 base at J, with 16 bases between the two ends. This CDR3 region has 14 residues. Per the germline V gene, CDR1 is DFQATT and CDR2 is SNEGSKA (reference sequence). The CDR3 loop reads CSAAGDSRSYEQYF. CDR3 nucleotides: TGCAGTGCCGCGGGGGACAGCCGTTCCTACGAGCAGTACTTC.

This clonotype was seen more than once but under ten times. The rearrangement joins TRBV20-1 to TRBJ2-3; 9 bases are a match to TRBD2. The germline CDR1 and CDR2 sequences are DFQATT and SNEGSKA (reference sequence). CDR3 length equals 13 residues. Trimming cost V 8 bases and J 6 bases; bases outside gene matches: 9. Written as DNA, the CDR3 is TGCAGTACCCGTAGCGGGAGACAGGATACGCAGTATTTT. This sequence encodes CSTRSGRQDTQYF.